This T cell receptor beta chain emerged from a study of T-cell memory formation after mild COVID-19. Whole-study context: TCR clusters mostly belonged to single donors. Overall study results and limits: Cross-reactive memory appears to have joined, as suggested by some responding clones showing up in pre-infection memory. Most CD4+ clones that shrank were in CM and EM, while CD8+ ones turned up in EMRA.

Regarding this clonotype: Its antigen remains unidentified.

Constant-segment primers served in 5'RACE that generated TCR alpha and TCR beta cDNA libraries bearing sample barcodes and UMIs. TCRdb used MiXCR to reprocess the 5' RACE reads, holding one entry per CDR3 protein. Of just over 300,000 distinct CDR3 sequences listed, roughly 21% are singletons. Germline V gene lookup returns CDR1 MNHNS and CDR2 SASEGT. Trimming left V 5 bases short and J 1 base short, with 11 bases between. This CDR3 region has 14 residues. The source material was PBMCs or a T cell subset sorted from them (not recorded which). The receptor was isolated from a young man who had mild COVID-19 (a few samples of this study predate the infection). Cell type and time point are not known. The chain is built from TRBV6-1 and TRBJ2-5; a possible D gene is TRBD1 (5 bases). The CDR3 sequence is CASSQPGAQETQYF. Here the CDR3 DNA reads TGTGCCAGCAGTCAGCCTGGGGCCCAAGAGACCCAGTACTTC.